This TCR beta chain emerged from a study of CD8 T cells in Susac syndrome. Per the germline V gene, CDR1 is SEHNR and CDR2 is FQNEAQ (reference sequence). The CDR3 has 14 residues. The authors reverse transcribed roughly 0.5 to 1 ug RNA with random hexamers. A single record per CDR3 protein comes from TCRdb applying MiXCR to the immunoSEQ multiplex PCR reads. The sample yields about 150,000 distinct CDR3 sequences, approximately 96% seen once. As to this clonotype: One end of the junction is discordant with germline, which a read error may explain.

Peripheral blood CD8+ and CD4+ T cells were profiled by TCR beta sequencing. Diagnostic criteria defined recently for definite or probable disease were met by the Susac syndrome patients. The TCR comes from a human donor with Susac syndrome. This chain joins TRBV7-9 and TRBJ2-5; D gene ambiguous. The sequencing sample was made of CD4+ T cells from PBMCs. The CDR3 region is CASILDGSQGTQYF. The DNA for the CDR3 is TGTGCCAGCATCCTGGACGGAAGTCAAGGGACCCAGTACTTC.